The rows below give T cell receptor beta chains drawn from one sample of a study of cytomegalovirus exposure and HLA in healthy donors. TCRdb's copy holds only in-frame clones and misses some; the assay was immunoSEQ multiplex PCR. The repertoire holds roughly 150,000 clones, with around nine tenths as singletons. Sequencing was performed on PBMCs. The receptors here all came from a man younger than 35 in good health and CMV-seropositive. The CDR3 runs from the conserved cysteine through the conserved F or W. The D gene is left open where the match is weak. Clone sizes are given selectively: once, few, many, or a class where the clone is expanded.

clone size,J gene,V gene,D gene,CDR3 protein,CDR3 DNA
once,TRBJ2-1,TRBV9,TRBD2,CASSARTSGRNEQFF,TGTGCCAGCAGCGCCCGGACTAGCGGGAGAAATGAGCAGTTCTTC
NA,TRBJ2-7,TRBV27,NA,CASSTRDTSYEQYF,TGTGCCAGCAGTACCCGGGACACATCCTACGAGCAGTACTTC
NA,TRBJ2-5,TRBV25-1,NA,CASSDRGAQETQYF,TGTGCCAGCAGTGATCGGGGGGCCCAAGAGACCCAGTACTTC
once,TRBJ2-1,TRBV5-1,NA,CASSMSGSYNEQFF,TGCGCCAGCAGCATGTCCGGTTCCTACAATGAGCAGTTCTTC
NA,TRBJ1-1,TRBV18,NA,CASSPGPGEEHSEAFF,TGTGCCAGCTCACCTGGGCCGGGGGAAGAACACTCTGAAGCTTTCTTT
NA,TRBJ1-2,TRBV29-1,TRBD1,CSVGQGISYGYTF,TGCAGCGTTGGACAGGGGATTAGCTATGGCTACACCTTC
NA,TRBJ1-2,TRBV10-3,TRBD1,CAISDRTGEKNYGYTF,TGTGCCATCAGTGACCGGACAGGGGAGAAAAACTATGGCTACACCTTC
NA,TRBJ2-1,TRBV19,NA,CASSSDSSYNEQFF,TGTGCCAGTAGTAGTGATAGCTCCTACAATGAGCAGTTCTTC
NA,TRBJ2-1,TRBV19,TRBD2,CASATSGETYNEQFF,TGTGCCAGCGCAACCAGCGGGGAAACCTACAATGAGCAGTTCTTC
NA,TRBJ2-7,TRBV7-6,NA,CASSLQWSAYEQYF,TGTGCCAGCAGCTTACAATGGTCAGCCTACGAGCAGTACTTC
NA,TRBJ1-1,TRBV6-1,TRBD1,CASSAGGLNTEAFF,TGTGCCAGCAGTGCAGGGGGTTTGAACACTGAAGCTTTCTTT
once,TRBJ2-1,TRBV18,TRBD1,CASSPGQDNEQFF,TGTGCCAGCTCACCCGGACAGGACAATGAGCAGTTCTTC
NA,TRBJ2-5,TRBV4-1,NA,CASSQGVRDLQETQYF,TGCGCCAGCAGCCAAGGGGTCCGGGACTTACAAGAGACCCAGTACTTC